Sequencing of this T cell receptor (beta chain) was carried out in a study of blood T cell repertoires in COVID-19. Looking at the study overall: Sample material is recorded as cDNA or gDNA derived from T cells, B-cell-depleted T cells, or PBMCs.

Source study methods: Using reference gene primer amplification, nucleated cell counts were estimated. Only in-frame clones appear in the TCRdb table, and some are missing; sequencing was by immunoSEQ multiplex PCR. V and J calls and clone size are copied from that table; D and trimming were computed from the DNA. The table has about 190,000 clones, roughly three quarters seen once; the top ten hold roughly a sixth. Germline V gene sequence: CDR1 LNHDA, CDR2 SQIVND (reference sequence). CDR3 length: 17 residues. Trimming removed 7 bases at V and 0 bases at J, with 18 bases between. The study drew participants aged roughly 18 to 95 years from approximately 23 US areas.

This TCR derives from a woman aged 45-65 years with acute COVID-19. V usage is TRBV19 and J usage is TRBJ2-2; possible D gene TRBD2, 5 bases. The sequencing input was PBMCs or T cells enriched from blood (not recorded which). This CDR3 reads CASNDPPSGANTGELFF. CDR3 coding DNA: TGTGCCAGTAACGACCCTCCTTCCGGGGCGAACACCGGGGAGCTGTTTTTT.